Listed below are T cell receptor beta chains from one sample, sequenced in a study of beta chain features in type 1 diabetes. Assay used: immunoSEQ multiplex PCR; TCRdb lists only in-frame clones, some missing. Here the sample spans about 660,000 clones, roughly 13% being singletons. The specimen was naive CD4+ T cells from blood. These receptors all stem from a man aged 18-30 years with type 1 diabetes. Both conserved end residues are part of each CDR3.

V,J,CDR3
TRBV30,TRBJ2-7,CAWSNLVSYEQYF
TRBV7-2,TRBJ1-5,CASSLKGGQSNQPQHF
TRBV30,TRBJ2-5,CAWSPGLAEQETQYF
TRBV2,TRBJ1-6,CASIEGRANSPLHF
TRBV21-1,TRBJ1-2,CASSINSGYTF
TRBV29-1,TRBJ2-5,CSVERAEQGTQYF
TRBV30,TRBJ1-1,CAWSVGENTEAFF
TRBV19,TRBJ2-3,CASKTPRVPDTQYF
TRBV9,TRBJ2-6,CASSPGTGHLSGANVLTF
TRBV2,TRBJ2-3,CASSPSGGTDTQYF
TRBV4-1,TRBJ1-5,CASSQTDRGWEPQHF
TRBV28,TRBJ2-5,CASHPQAPETQYF
TRBV18,TRBJ1-4,CASSPYSSRMGLFF
TRBV30,TRBJ1-1,CAWSVRAGGLSLVAFF
TRBV6-1,TRBJ2-7,CASRRSVGEQYF
TRBV5-1,TRBJ2-7,CASSEQVGEQYF
TRBV6-5,TRBJ1-3,CASGDGPYSGNTIYF
TRBV30,TRBJ1-1,CAWARQGGSTEAFF
TRBV5-1,TRBJ2-7,CASSATGPTYEQYF
TRBV2,TRBJ2-6,CASVREAGANVLTF
TRBV7-9,TRBJ2-1,CASSFWTGRDEQFF
TRBV28,TRBJ1-5,CASSPENTQPQHF
TRBV5-1,TRBJ1-5,CASSLISGDQPQHF
TRBV5-6,TRBJ2-7,CASRPRGVDEQYF
TRBV29-1,TRBJ1-6,CSVGPRTGPNSPLHF
TRBV29-1,TRBJ2-1,CSVGGTPTANEQFF
TRBV7-2,TRBJ1-3,CASSLSGAAGNTIYF
TRBV9,TRBJ2-5,CASSPPQGLQETQYF
TRBV11-1,TRBJ2-3,CASSPRERNTQYF
TRBV27,TRBJ1-2,CASSFSGADGYTF
TRBV5-1,TRBJ2-7,CASSLVYSRDRESYEQYF
TRBV4-1,TRBJ2-3,CASSQQGLPSTDTQYF
TRBV29-1,TRBJ1-4,CSGRTSEKLFF
TRBV15,TRBJ1-1,CATSRDRGSGTEAFF
TRBV29-1,TRBJ2-5,CSVDLAEKETQYF
TRBV18,TRBJ1-2,CASSPGLGGDYGYTF
TRBV5-1,TRBJ1-1,CASSLSTANTEAFF
TRBV2,TRBJ2-6,CASSYTTGLGANVLTF
TRBV30,TRBJ1-1,CAWSGMKNTEAFF